This T cell receptor (beta chain) was identified in a study of cytomegalovirus exposure and HLA in healthy donors. In the study overall: The Caucasian-associated ancestry cluster contained approximately 81% of the approximately 410 genotyped donors.

Primers: 60 Vbeta forward and 13 Jbeta reverse. Using immunoSEQ multiplex PCR, the repertoire was profiled, and TCRdb retains in-frame clones only, with some absent. The sample lists about 160,000 clones, around nine tenths occurring once. Findings and caveats of the study: In a later analysis, HLA-associated TCR beta chains were more clonally expanded than equally common others. Analysis was carried out at a later point, and it linked a missense DCLRE1C variant to TCR beta V- and J-gene trimming.

V was clipped by 8 bases and J by 4 bases; unmatched bases: 5. Looked up from germline, CDR1 is MDHEN and CDR2 is SYDVKM. The CDR3 consists of 14 residues. In regard to this clone: Its antigen is still unknown.

The source is a young woman in good health and CMV-seronegative. The V call is TRBV28, the J call TRBJ2-1; 10 positions match TRBD2. The source material was PBMCs. CDR3 sequence: CASGSSGRYNEQFF. The DNA of the CDR3 is TGTGCCAGCGGCAGTAGCGGGAGGTACAATGAGCAGTTCTTC.